This TCR beta chain originates from a study of blood T cell repertoires in COVID-19. Looking at the study overall: The United States, Italy and Spain provided the acute and convalescent COVID-19 samples. PBMCs, B-cell-depleted T cells, or T cells provided the cDNA or gDNA that made up the material.

Germline V gives CDR1 SGDLS, CDR2 YYNGEE. V was clipped by 2 bases and J by 4 bases, with 12 bases between them. This CDR3 has 15 amino acids. The table came from immunoSEQ multiplex PCR; TCRdb's copy has only in-frame clones and leaves some out. Of roughly 220,000 clones in the sample, around 84% are singletons; the top ten hold about 20%. The receptor was derived from a man aged 30 to 39 with active or convalescent COVID-19. The V and J genes are TRBV9 and TRBJ1-4; D may be TRBD1 (5 bases). Sequencing was performed on peripheral blood. CDR3 region: CASSVTDSHNEKLFF. For the CDR3, the DNA is TGTGCCAGCAGCGTTACCGACAGTCATAATGAAAAACTGTTTTTT.